This T cell receptor beta chain was profiled in a study of T cells after yellow fever vaccination. Broader study findings: Few clonotypes appeared in both CD4 and CD8 compartments. Most primary-vaccination clones reappeared after the booster (approximately 95% CD4, approximately 88% CD8).

V lost 5 bases, J lost 5 bases, and 9 bases stayed unmatched. Germline CDR1 SGHTA, CDR2 FQGNSA. The CDR3 spans 14 residues. They built TCR cDNA with 5'RACE template switching, a step that put in a universal primer site and UMIs. One entry per CDR3 protein results from TCRdb running MiXCR on the 5' RACE reads. Among just over 250,000 distinct CDR3 sequences listed, about 5% were seen once. A few counts support this clonotype. What it binds is unknown. The sample was CD4+ T cells sorted from PBMCs, taken on the day of the yellow fever booster vaccination. This rearrangement joins TRBV7-2 to TRBJ2-7; 7 positions agree with TRBD1. The clonotype comes from a young man who received the YFV17D yellow fever vaccine. DNA for the CDR3: TGTGCCAGCAGCCCCGACAGGGTGCGAGACGAGCAGTACTTC. Translation: CASSPDRVRDEQYF.